The present entry profiles one T cell receptor beta chain with its context. The CDR3 runs to 19 residues. Germline lookup yields CDR1 KGHSH and CDR2 LQKENI. J was trimmed by 1 base and V by 1 base; bases with no gene match: 14. Clones were sequenced by immunoSEQ multiplex PCR, and TCRdb holds only the in-frame ones, with some missing. The sample includes some 200,000 clones, roughly 84% of them seen just once. The sample originates from a study of blood T cell repertoires in COVID-19. At the level of the study: In each case, the material was cDNA or gDNA derived from T cells, B-cell-depleted T cells, or PBMCs.

The sequencing input was PBMCs or T cells enriched from blood (not recorded which). The chain couples TRBV18 to TRBJ2-5; 8 bases line up with TRBD1. The sequence was collected from a man aged 35 to 55 who had recovered from COVID-19. The CDR3 DNA sequence: TGTGCCAGCTCACCACGGATCAGGACAGGGCGAGGAAGCCAAGAGACCCAGTACTTC. Its protein is CASSPRIRTGRGSQETQYF.